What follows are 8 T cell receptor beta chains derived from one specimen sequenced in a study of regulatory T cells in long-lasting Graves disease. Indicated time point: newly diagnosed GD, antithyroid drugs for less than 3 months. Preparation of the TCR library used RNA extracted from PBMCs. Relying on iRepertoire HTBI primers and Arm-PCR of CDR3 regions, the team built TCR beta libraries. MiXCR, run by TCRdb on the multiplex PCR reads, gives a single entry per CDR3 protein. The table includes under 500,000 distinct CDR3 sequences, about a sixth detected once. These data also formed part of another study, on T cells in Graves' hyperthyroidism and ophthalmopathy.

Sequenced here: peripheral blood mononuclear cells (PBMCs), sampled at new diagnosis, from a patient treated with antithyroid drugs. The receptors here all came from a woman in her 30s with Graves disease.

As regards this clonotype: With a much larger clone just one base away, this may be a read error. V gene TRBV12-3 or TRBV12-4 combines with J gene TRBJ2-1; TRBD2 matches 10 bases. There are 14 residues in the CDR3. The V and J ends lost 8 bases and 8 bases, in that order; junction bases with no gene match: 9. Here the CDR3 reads CASAGLAGVYEQFF. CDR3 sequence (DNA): TGTGCCAGCGCGGGTCTAGCGGGAGTATATGAGCAGTTCTTC.

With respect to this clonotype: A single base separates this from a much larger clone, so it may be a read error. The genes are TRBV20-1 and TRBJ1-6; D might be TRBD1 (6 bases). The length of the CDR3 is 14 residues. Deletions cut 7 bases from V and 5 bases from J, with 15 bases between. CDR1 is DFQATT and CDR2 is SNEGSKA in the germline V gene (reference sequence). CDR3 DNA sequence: TGCAGTGGACCGACAGGAGCGAATAATTCACCCCTCCACTTT. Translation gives CSGPTGANNSPLHF.

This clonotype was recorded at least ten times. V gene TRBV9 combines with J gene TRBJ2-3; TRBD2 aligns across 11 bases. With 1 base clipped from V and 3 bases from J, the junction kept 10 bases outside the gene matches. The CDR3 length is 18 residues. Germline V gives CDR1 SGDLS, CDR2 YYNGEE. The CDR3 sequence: CASSVRLILAGVTDTQYF. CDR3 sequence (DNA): TGTGCCAGCAGCGTAAGGCTTATACTAGCGGGAGTAACAGATACGCAGTATTTT.

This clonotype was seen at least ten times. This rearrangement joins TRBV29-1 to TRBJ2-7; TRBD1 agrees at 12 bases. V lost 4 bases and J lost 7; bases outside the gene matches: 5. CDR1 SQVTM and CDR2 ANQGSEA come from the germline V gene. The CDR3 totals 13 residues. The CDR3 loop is CSVVGQGAREQYF. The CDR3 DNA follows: TGCAGCGTTGTGGGACAGGGGGCGAGGGAGCAGTACTTC.

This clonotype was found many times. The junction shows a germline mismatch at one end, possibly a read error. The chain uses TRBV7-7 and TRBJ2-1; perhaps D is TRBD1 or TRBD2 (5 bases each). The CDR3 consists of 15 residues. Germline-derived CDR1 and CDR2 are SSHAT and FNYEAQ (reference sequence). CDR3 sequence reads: CASSPVGGLYNEQFF. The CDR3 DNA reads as TGTGCTAGCAGCCCCGTTGGGGGTCTTTACAATGAGCAGTTCTTC.

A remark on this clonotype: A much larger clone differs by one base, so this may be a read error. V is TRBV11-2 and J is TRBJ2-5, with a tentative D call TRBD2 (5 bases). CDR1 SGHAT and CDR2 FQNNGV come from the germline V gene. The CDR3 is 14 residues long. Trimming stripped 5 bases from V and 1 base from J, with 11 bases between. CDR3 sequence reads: CASSAPSFQETQYF. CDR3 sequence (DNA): TGTGCCAGCAGCGCCCCTAGCTTCCAAGAGACCCAGTACTTC. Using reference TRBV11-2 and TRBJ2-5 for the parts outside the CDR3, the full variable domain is EAGVAQSPRYKIIEKRQSVAFWCNPISGHATLYWYQQILGQGPKLLIQFQNNGVVDDSQLPKDRFSAERLKGVDSTLKIQPAKLEDSAVYLCASSAPSFQETQYFGPGTRLLVL.

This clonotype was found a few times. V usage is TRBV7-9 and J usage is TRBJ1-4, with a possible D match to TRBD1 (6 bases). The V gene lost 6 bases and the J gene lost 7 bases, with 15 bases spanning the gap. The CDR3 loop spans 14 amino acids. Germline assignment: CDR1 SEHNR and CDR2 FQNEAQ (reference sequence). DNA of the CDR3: TGTGCCAGCAGTTCCACGGGGGCGAGTGAAAAACTGTTTTTT. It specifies CASSSTGASEKLFF.

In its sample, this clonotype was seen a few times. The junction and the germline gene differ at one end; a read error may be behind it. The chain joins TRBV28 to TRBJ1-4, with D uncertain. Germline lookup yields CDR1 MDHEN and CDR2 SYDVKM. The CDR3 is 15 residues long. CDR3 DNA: TGTGCCAGCAGTCACCACGTGGCAACTAATGAAGAACTGTTTTTT. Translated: CASSHHVATNEELFF.